This T cell receptor (beta chain) was observed in a study of blood T cell repertoires in COVID-19. Looking at the study overall: Acute and convalescent COVID-19 specimens originated in the United States, Italy and Spain. PBMCs, B-cell-depleted T cells, or T cells were the source of the cDNA or gDNA that made up the material.

The CDR3 covers 17 residues. The ends lost 4 bases at V and 5 bases at J; junction bases unmatched: 11. CDR1 and CDR2 from the germline V gene are MNHEY and SMNVEV (reference sequence). Measured with immunoSEQ multiplex PCR; TCRdb has only the in-frame clones, and not every one. The profile shows fewer than 350,000 clones, 80% to 85% of them singletons. This clonotype was sampled from an older woman with active or convalescent COVID-19. The rearrangement joins TRBV27 to TRBJ2-3, with 11 positions matching TRBD1. The sample comprised peripheral blood. The CDR3 spells CASSYIRGQGGGDTQYF. The CDR3 DNA follows: TGTGCCAGCAGTTACATCCGGGGACAGGGGGGGGGAGATACGCAGTATTTT.